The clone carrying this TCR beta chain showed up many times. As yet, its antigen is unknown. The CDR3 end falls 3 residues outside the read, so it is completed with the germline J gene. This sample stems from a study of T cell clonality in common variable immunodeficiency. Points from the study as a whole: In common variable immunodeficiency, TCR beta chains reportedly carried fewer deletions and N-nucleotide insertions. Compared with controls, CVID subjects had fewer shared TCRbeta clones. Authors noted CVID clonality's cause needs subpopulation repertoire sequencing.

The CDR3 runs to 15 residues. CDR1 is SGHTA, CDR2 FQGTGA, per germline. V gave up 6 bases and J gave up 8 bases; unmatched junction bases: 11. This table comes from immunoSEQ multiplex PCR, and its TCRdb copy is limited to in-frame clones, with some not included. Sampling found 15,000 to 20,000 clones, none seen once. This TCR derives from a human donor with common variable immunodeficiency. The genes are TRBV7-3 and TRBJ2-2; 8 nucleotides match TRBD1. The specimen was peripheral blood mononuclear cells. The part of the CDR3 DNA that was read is TGTGCCAGCAGGTCCGGGGCAGGGGGCTCTGGGGAG. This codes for CASRSGAGGSGE. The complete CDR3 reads CASRSGAGGSGELFF.